These 14 T cell receptor beta chains originate from one sample sequenced in a study of identical twins. Each CDR3 protein is one row after TCRdb ran MiXCR on the 5' RACE reads. The repertoire holds around 490,000 distinct CDR3 sequences, with about 16% as singletons. The sample was also reused in another study, on yellow fever vaccine responses in identical twins.

Sequenced material: CD4+ T cells sorted from blood. These receptors originate from a woman younger than 35 in good health.

The chain carries TRBV18 and TRBJ1-2; the D is unclear. Trimming shortened V by 2 bases and J by 7 bases, and 5 bases separated the two germline ends. Per germline, CDR1 KGHSH and CDR2 LQKENI. The CDR3 spans 11 residues. CDR3 in amino acids: CASSPVIGYTF. The DNA of the CDR3 is TGTGCCAGCTCACCAGTTATTGGCTACACCTTC.

This chain connects TRBV20-1 to TRBJ1-2, with 7 bases matching TRBD1. The CDR3 has 13 residues. Germline loops: CDR1 DFQATT, CDR2 SNEGSKA (reference sequence). Trimming removed 3 bases from V and 4 bases from J; junction bases left unmatched: 5. CDR3 amino acids: CSARKGAGYGYTF. The CDR3 DNA is TGCAGTGCTAGGAAGGGGGCGGGCTATGGCTACACCTTC.

The chain couples TRBV10-2 to TRBJ2-2; tentatively, D is TRBD1 or TRBD2 (6 bases each). CDR1 is WSHSY and CDR2 is SAAADI in the germline V gene. V lost 11 bases and J lost 5, with 24 bases in between. This CDR3 is 16 amino acids long. CDR3 in amino acids: CAGTTREKGGTGELFF. The CDR3 DNA sequence: TGCGCCGGAACAACTCGGGAGAAGGGGGGAACCGGGGAGCTGTTTTTT.

This clonotype turned up a few times. The chain joins TRBV12-3 or TRBV12-4 to TRBJ2-3, with 10 bases aligning to TRBD2. The CDR3 sequence is 15 residues long. With 2 bases clipped from V and 6 bases from J, the junction kept 5 bases outside the gene matches. The CDR3 reads CASSLQRGGRDTQYF. The DNA for the CDR3 is TGTGCCAGCAGTTTACAGCGGGGGGGAAGGGATACGCAGTATTTT.

This clonotype occurred many times. V usage is TRBV6-6 and J usage is TRBJ1-1; perhaps TRBD1 as D (5 bases). This CDR3 has 13 residues. CDR1 is MNHNY, CDR2 SVGAGI, per germline (reference sequence). Trimming stripped 7 bases from V and 3 bases from J, with 12 bases between. Here the CDR3 DNA reads TGTGCCAGCAACCCCCCGGGGGACACTGAAGCTTTCTTT. Its protein is CASNPPGDTEAFF.

The table lists this clonotype with a few counts. The chain carries TRBV2 and TRBJ2-3, with 16 bases aligning to TRBD2. The V gene end was trimmed by 6 bases and the J gene end by 5 bases; junction bases not matched to a gene: 11. The CDR3 covers 18 residues. Germline CDR1 SNHLY, CDR2 FYNNEI. This CDR3 reads CASSAGTSGRAKGDTQYF. The CDR3 DNA reads TGTGCCAGCAGCGCTGGGACTAGCGGGAGGGCCAAGGGAGATACGCAGTATTTT. The full variable domain, completed using reference TRBV2 and TRBJ2-3, is EPEVTQTPSHQVTQMGQEVILRCVPISNHLYFYWYRQILGQKVEFLVSFYNNEISEKSEIFDDQFSVERPDGSNFTLKIRSTKLEDSAMYFCASSAGTSGRAKGDTQYFGPGTRLTVL.

This CDR3 reads CASSEVRDRGMGYGYTF. The CDR3 DNA sequence: TGTGCCAGCAGTGAAGTGAGGGACAGGGGTATGGGCTATGGCTACACCTTC. The rearrangement joins TRBV2 to TRBJ1-2; 10 nucleotides align to TRBD1. The CDR3 contains 17 residues. Trimming took 1 base from V and 4 from J; bases not matched to a gene: 9. CDR1 is SNHLY, CDR2 FYNNEI, per germline.

This clonotype was detected only a few times. The chain uses TRBV12-3 or TRBV12-4 and TRBJ1-2; perhaps TRBD1 as D (5 bases). The CDR3 covers 12 residues. The V gene lost 6 bases and the J gene lost 9 bases, with 14 bases spanning the gap. This CDR3 reads CASSPGLWSYTF. The CDR3 nucleotides are TGTGCCAGCAGCCCGGGACTATGGAGCTACACCTTC.

This sequence joins TRBV5-1 and TRBJ2-7; D possibly corresponds to TRBD2 (6 bases). The CDR3 contains 15 residues. The V gene lost 2 bases and the J gene lost 5 bases, with 17 bases spanning the gap. Germline assignment: CDR1 SGHRS and CDR2 YFSETQ. CDR3 sequence (DNA): TGCGCCAGCAGCTTCGATTTAGGGAGGAAAAACGAGCAGTACTTC. It encodes CASSFDLGRKNEQYF.

The chain has TRBV5-1 and TRBJ2-1; D ambiguous. CDR3 length: 16 amino acids. Germline CDR1 and CDR2: SGHRS and YFSETQ. Deletions cut 4 bases from V and 2 bases from J, with 16 bases between. CDR3 coding DNA: TGCGCCAGCAGCCTTCGGTCCCAAGGCGCCTACAATGAGCAGTTCTTC. Translated, it gives CASSLRSQGAYNEQFF.

The chain has TRBV3-1 and TRBJ1-6, with D perhaps TRBD1 (5 bases). Germline CDR1 is LGHDT and CDR2 is YNNKEL (reference sequence). The CDR3 length is 13 residues. Trimming shortened V by 1 base and J by 9 bases, and 7 bases separated the two germline ends. CDR3 region: CASSQGDSSPLHF. DNA of the CDR3: TGTGCCAGCAGCCAAGGCGACAGTTCACCCCTCCACTTT.

This clonotype has at least ten counts. V and J are TRBV12-3 or TRBV12-4 and TRBJ1-5, with 7 bases that match TRBD1. CDR3 length: 13 amino acids. V was clipped by 6 bases and J by 7 bases; unmatched bases: 6. This chain's CDR3 is CASRPGGGQPQHF. DNA for the CDR3: TGTGCCAGCAGGCCAGGGGGAGGGCAGCCCCAGCATTTT.

The V call is TRBV6-5, the J call TRBJ2-2, with D unclear. V lost 6 bases and J 4 bases, leaving 6 bases between the germline ends. In germline, CDR1 is MNHEY, CDR2 SVGAGI. The CDR3 extends over 12 amino acids. CDR3 sequence (DNA): TGTGCCAGCAGCCGCCTCACCGGGGAGCTGTTTTTT. As protein: CASSRLTGELFF.

The chain links TRBV6-5 to TRBJ2-7; D is ambiguous. Trimming removed 6 bases from V and 6 bases from J, with 18 bases in between. Germline CDR1 reads MNHEY; CDR2 reads SVGAGI. The CDR3 loop spans 14 amino acids. The DNA of the CDR3 is TGTGCCAGCAGCTATGACACCATCCCGGGCGAGCAGTACTTC. This gives the protein CASSYDTIPGEQYF.